The 16 T cell receptor beta chains given below trace back to one sample, sequenced in a study of control samples from healthy donors and cancer patients. Using immunoSEQ multiplex PCR, the repertoire was profiled, and TCRdb retains in-frame clones only, with some absent. The sample contains about 93,000 clones, 88% of which appear only once. Sequencing input: blood. The receptors shown here come from a woman between 65 and 79 years old in good health.

CDR3 bases: TGTGCCAGCAGCCCGGCAAGAAACTATGGCTACACCTTC. Amino acid sequence: CASSPARNYGYTF. This chain connects TRBV27 to TRBJ1-2; D remains unclear. Germline lookup yields CDR1 MNHEY and CDR2 SMNVEV (reference sequence). The V end lost 6 bases, the J end lost 2 bases, and 10 bases lay between the germline ends. The CDR3 contains 13 residues.

The chain couples TRBV6-5 to TRBJ2-1; 10 bases align to TRBD1. CDR3 size: 15 residues. Losses at the gene ends were 8 bases for V and 4 bases for J; bases not matched to a gene: 8. CDR1 is MNHEY and CDR2 is SVGAGI in the germline V gene. CDR3 loop: CASGIDRGRYNEQFF. CDR3 coding DNA: TGTGCCAGCGGGATAGACAGGGGGCGGTACAATGAGCAGTTCTTC.

The chain has TRBV19 and TRBJ2-1, with D possibly matching TRBD1 (6 bases). From germline, CDR1 is LNHDA and CDR2 SQIVND (reference sequence). Trimming removed 9 bases at V and 0 bases at J, with 15 bases between. CDR3 length: 15 amino acids. CDR3 residues: CASRPRDNSYNEQFF. CDR3 DNA sequence: TGTGCCAGCCGACCCCGGGACAACTCCTACAATGAGCAGTTCTTC.

The chain employs TRBV18 and TRBJ2-1; D unclear. Germline CDR1 reads KGHSH; CDR2 reads LQKENI. This CDR3 spans 14 amino acids. V lost 6 bases to trimming and J lost 9 bases, with 18 bases between them. The DNA of the CDR3 is TGTGCCAGCTCCCCCCTTGGGAAGGATGGTGAGCAGTTCTTC. The encoded protein is CASSPLGKDGEQFF.

This chain uses TRBV7-9 with TRBJ1-2; 11 bases align to TRBD1. The CDR3 extends over 14 amino acids. Germline V lookup: CDR1 SEHNR, CDR2 FQNEAQ (reference sequence). After removal of 5 bases from V and 7 bases from J, the junction contained 6 bases not matched to a gene. The CDR3 spells CASSLGQGAGGYTF. Here the CDR3 DNA reads TGTGCCAGCAGCCTTGGACAGGGGGCAGGTGGCTACACCTTC.

This clone was counted a single time. This sequence joins TRBV11-2 and TRBJ2-7, with D uncertain. This CDR3 contains 11 residues. Germline V CDR1 and CDR2: SGHAT, FQNNGV. The V end was cut by 4 bases, the J end by 4 bases, with 5 bases between. The CDR3 nucleotides read TGTGCCAGCAGCTCTATATACGAGCAGTACTTC. Translated: CASSSIYEQYF.

The CDR3 loop reads CASSLAGDSETQYF. In DNA, the CDR3 is TGTGCCAGCAGCTTAGCGGGAGACTCGGAGACCCAGTACTTC. J is TRBJ2-5 and V is TRBV7-9; tentative D call: TRBD2 (5 bases). The V and J ends lost 0 bases and 5 bases respectively, with 10 bases between them. CDR1 SEHNR and CDR2 FQNEAQ come from the germline V gene (reference sequence). This CDR3 has 14 amino acids. Full variable domain (missing parts from reference TRBV7-9 and TRBJ2-5): DTGVSQNPRHKITKRGQNVTFRCDPISEHNRLYWYRQTLGQGPEFLTYFQNEAQLEKSRLLSDRFSAERPKGSFSTLEIQRTEQGDSAMYLCASSLAGDSETQYFGPGTRLLVL.

This chain links TRBV9 with TRBJ2-5; D remains ambiguous. The CDR3 contains 13 residues. With 0 bases removed from V and 1 base from J, the gap between germline ends came to 4 bases. Germline V CDR1 and CDR2: SGDLS, YYNGEE. The CDR3 loop reads CASSVGAQETQYF. In nucleotides, the CDR3 is TGTGCCAGCAGCGTAGGGGCCCAAGAGACCCAGTACTTC.

The chain couples TRBV5-1 to TRBJ2-2, with TRBD1 identical over 8 bases. CDR1 and CDR2 (germline): SGHRS, YFSETQ. This CDR3 is built from 16 residues. V lost 1 base, J lost 4 bases, and 6 bases stayed unmatched. The CDR3 sequence: CASSLNQGAVTGELFF. The DNA of the CDR3 is TGCGCCAGCAGCTTGAATCAGGGGGCGGTCACCGGGGAGCTGTTTTTT.

The rearrangement joins TRBV19 to TRBJ1-1; no clear D. This CDR3 region has 13 residues. Germline CDR1 LNHDA, CDR2 SQIVND (reference sequence). V gave up 5 bases and J gave up 6 bases, with 13 bases separating them. The CDR3 reads CASSSTTVAEAFF. CDR3 DNA sequence: TGTGCCAGTAGTTCCACCACGGTAGCTGAAGCTTTCTTT.

V and J are TRBV5-6 and TRBJ1-4; 9 positions agree with TRBD1. V was pared by 4 bases and J by 4 bases, with 5 bases of the junction left unmatched. Germline V gene sequence: CDR1 SGHDT, CDR2 YYEEEE. This CDR3 region has 15 residues. In nucleotides, the CDR3 is TGTGCCAGCAGCCTTCCGGGACAGGGTAATGAAAAACTGTTTTTT. This codes for CASSLPGQGNEKLFF. The full variable domain, its missing parts supplied by reference TRBV5-6 and TRBJ1-4, is DAGVTQSPTHLIKTRGQQVTLRCSPKSGHDTVSWYQQALGQGPQFIFQYYEEEERQRGNFPDRFSGHQFPNYSSELNVNALLLGDSALYLCASSLPGQGNEKLFFGSGTQLSVL.

The rearrangement uses TRBV30 and TRBJ1-2, with D hard to call. Germline CDR1 reads GTSNPN; CDR2 reads SVGIG (reference sequence). This CDR3 comprises 14 residues. The V and J ends lost 0 bases and 4 bases respectively, with 12 bases between them. CDR3 nucleotides: TGTGCCTGGAGTGTATCCCCCCTCCTCTATGGCTACACCTTC. Its protein is CAWSVSPLLYGYTF.

The rearrangement joins TRBV5-1 to TRBJ1-2, with D uncertain. The CDR3 is 13 residues long. V was shortened by 0 bases and J by 7 bases, with 10 bases between the two germline ends. Per germline, CDR1 SGHRS and CDR2 YFSETQ. This CDR3 is CASSLEGITGYTF. The CDR3 DNA reads TGCGCCAGCAGCTTGGAAGGGATAACTGGCTACACCTTC. The variable domain in full, completed from reference TRBV5-1 and TRBJ1-2, reads KAGVTQTPRYLIKTRGQQVTLSCSPISGHRSVSWYQQTPGQGLQFLFEYFSETQRNKGNFPGRFSGRQFSNSRSEMNVSTLELGDSALYLCASSLEGITGYTFGSGTRLTVV.

The chain has TRBV5-4 and TRBJ2-7; no definite D call. V lost 4 bases and J lost 4, with 15 bases in between. CDR1 is SGHNT and CDR2 is YYREEE in the germline V gene (reference sequence). The CDR3 extends over 14 amino acids. This chain's CDR3 is CASSVQLGTYEQYF. The CDR3 DNA is TGTGCCAGCAGCGTCCAGCTGGGAACATACGAGCAGTACTTC. Together with reference TRBV5-4 and TRBJ2-7, the CDR3 gives the full variable domain: ETGVTQSPTHLIKTRGQQVTLRCSSQSGHNTVSWYQQALGQGPQFIFQYYREEENGRGNFPPRFSGLQFPNYSSELNVNALELDDSALYLCASSVQLGTYEQYFGPGTRLTVT.

The rearrangement links TRBV9 to TRBJ1-1, with D possibly TRBD1 on 6 matching bases. V was clipped by 7 bases and J by 7 bases, with 17 bases between them. This CDR3 contains 13 residues. Germline V CDR1 and CDR2: SGDLS, YYNGEE. CDR3 residues: CASRRGEEGEAFF. CDR3 bases: TGTGCCAGCCGAAGGGGGGAAGAAGGTGAAGCTTTCTTT.

The chain recombines TRBV6-5 with TRBJ1-5; D unresolved. This CDR3 is 15 amino acids long. Germline-derived CDR1 and CDR2 are MNHEY and SVGAGI. Trimming took 0 bases from V and 0 from J, leaving 6 bases between them. The DNA for the CDR3 is TGTGCCAGCAGTTACTCCGGGAGTAGCAATCAGCCCCAGCATTTT. Protein: CASSYSGSSNQPQHF.